The 20 T cell receptor beta chains listed next were all sequenced from one sample in a study of CD8 T cells in ankylosing spondylitis. TCRdb recomputed calls from the 5' RACE reads with MiXCR, one row per CDR3 protein. The top ten hold under 8% of the sample, which has 210,000 or so distinct CDR3 sequences, under 30% seen once. Sample: blood, either unsorted or a sorted T cell fraction (not recorded which). The receptor source for this set is a male donor with ankylosing spondylitis or in good health (not recorded which).

The rearrangement uses TRBV29-1 and TRBJ1-3, with D uncertain. Trimming removed 8 bases at V and 0 bases at J, with 5 bases between. Germline CDR1 reads SQVTM; CDR2 reads ANQGSEA. The CDR3 covers 11 residues. In nucleotides, the CDR3 is TGCAGCTCTGCCTCTGGAAACACCATATATTTT. This translates into CSSASGNTIYF.

This clonotype appeared many times. This chain uses TRBV20-1 with TRBJ2-5; D ambiguous. This CDR3 region has 13 residues. Germline CDR1 is DFQATT and CDR2 is SNEGSKA (reference sequence). Trimming left V 2 bases short and J 3 bases short, with 10 bases between. This chain's CDR3 is CSARQRSKETQYF. The CDR3 bases are TGCAGTGCTAGACAGAGGAGTAAAGAGACCCAGTACTTC.

This clonotype was recorded many times. V gene TRBV29-1 combines with J gene TRBJ2-1; 13 positions agree with TRBD2. This CDR3 has 16 amino acids. Germline trimming cut 3 bases from V and 8 bases from J; bases unmatched to any gene: 10. CDR1 is SQVTM and CDR2 is ANQGSEA in the germline V gene. For the CDR3, the DNA is TGCAGCGTTGATCTAAGGACTAGCGGGAGTCCGGATGAGCAGTTCTTC. Translation: CSVDLRTSGSPDEQFF.

This clonotype was seen ten or more times. The chain recombines TRBV7-2 with TRBJ2-3; no firm D call. Trimming took off 5 bases at V and 0 bases at J, with 15 bases between the two ends. The CDR3 totals 16 residues. CDR1 SGHTA and CDR2 FQGNSA come from the germline V gene. The CDR3 region is CASSPPSGLSTDTQYF. CDR3 DNA sequence: TGTGCCAGCAGCCCTCCCTCCGGGTTGAGCACAGATACGCAGTATTTT.

This clonotype was seen at least ten times. V gene TRBV6-1 combines with J gene TRBJ1-2; D unresolved. V lost 1 base and J 6 bases, leaving 3 bases between the germline ends. Germline loops: CDR1 MNHNS, CDR2 SASEGT. This CDR3 is built from 11 residues. The CDR3 protein is CASSEVDGYTF. DNA of the CDR3: TGTGCCAGCAGTGAAGTTGATGGCTACACCTTC.

This clonotype was detected only a few times. This chain links TRBV12-3 or TRBV12-4 with TRBJ2-3; D gene ambiguous. Trimming pared 3 bases from V and 4 bases from J, leaving 8 bases between. The CDR3 totals 13 residues. The CDR3 nucleotides read TGTGCCAGCAGTTTGCTAGGTGCAGATACGCAGTATTTT. Protein product: CASSLLGADTQYF.

This clonotype was observed at least ten times. The chain combines TRBV20-1 with TRBJ1-2; the match to TRBD1 covers 8 bases. This CDR3 contains 14 residues. Germline lookup yields CDR1 DFQATT and CDR2 SNEGSKA (reference sequence). V gave up 6 bases and J gave up 4 bases; unmatched junction bases: 10. The CDR3 nucleotides are TGCAGTGCCCTACCGGGACAGGATCCCTATGGCTACACCTTC. Protein: CSALPGQDPYGYTF.

This clonotype has a count of ten or more. The gene calls are TRBV5-1 and TRBJ2-1; D not certain. The V and J ends lost 1 base and 0 bases respectively, with 5 bases between them. The CDR3 covers 14 residues. Germline CDR1 SGHRS, CDR2 YFSETQ. CDR3 residues: CASSLLGSYNEQFF. Written as DNA, the CDR3 is TGCGCCAGCAGCTTGTTAGGCTCCTACAATGAGCAGTTCTTC.

A word on this clonotype: A much bigger clone sits one base away, suggesting this may be a read error. The genes are TRBV12-3 or TRBV12-4 and TRBJ2-1; no firm D call. V was trimmed by 6 bases and J by 6 bases, leaving 21 bases between them. CDR3 length: 16 amino acids. The CDR3 protein is CASRQTFIWEVNEQFF. In nucleotides, the CDR3 is TGTGCCAGCAGACAAACTTTCATTTGGGAAGTCAATGAGCAGTTCTTC.

Many counts were recorded for this clonotype. This chain links TRBV20-1 with TRBJ2-3; 7 bases match TRBD2. Germline trimming cut 1 base from V and 4 bases from J; bases unmatched to any gene: 5. Germline V gene data show CDR1 as DFQATT and CDR2 as SNEGSKA (reference sequence). The CDR3 extends over 14 amino acids. CDR3 sequence (DNA): TGCAGTGCTAGAGCCGGGACTAACGCAGATACGCAGTATTTT. Its protein is CSARAGTNADTQYF.

There are many counts of this clonotype. The chain is built from TRBV7-2 and TRBJ2-7; no definite D call. CDR1 is SGHTA, CDR2 FQGNSA, per germline. The CDR3 extends over 11 amino acids. Deletions cut 5 bases from V and 7 bases from J, with 9 bases between. The CDR3 coding sequence is TGTGCCAGCAGCATACTGGGTGAGCAGTACTTC. As protein: CASSILGEQYF.

The chain links TRBV12-3 or TRBV12-4 to TRBJ2-5; D call uncertain. The CDR3 runs to 13 residues. V dropped 3 bases and J dropped 2 bases, with 7 bases sitting between them. CDR3: CASSFRGQETQYF. The CDR3 coding sequence is TGTGCCAGCAGTTTTAGAGGACAAGAGACCCAGTACTTC.

This clonotype came up many times. The chain recombines TRBV18 with TRBJ2-5, with D hard to call. The CDR3 is 13 amino acids. Germline CDR1 is KGHSH and CDR2 is LQKENI. V lost 2 bases and J 2 bases, leaving 6 bases between the germline ends. The CDR3 DNA sequence: TGTGCCAGCTCACCAGTGAATCAAGAGACCCAGTACTTC. Protein sequence: CASSPVNQETQYF.

In this sample, this clonotype turned up many times. The V call is TRBV3-1, the J call TRBJ2-2; D ambiguous. CDR1 is LGHDT, CDR2 YNNKEL, per germline (reference sequence). The CDR3 spans 14 residues. The germline V and J ends were trimmed by 4 bases and 7 bases, with 13 bases remaining between them. The CDR3 DNA reads TGTGCCAGCAGCCGGGCTTCCCTGGGCGGGGAGCTGTTTTTT. It translates to CASSRASLGGELFF.

The genes are TRBV20-1 and TRBJ2-5, with 13 nucleotides matching TRBD2. Trimming took 6 bases from V and 5 from J; bases not matched to a gene: 12. Germline V lookup: CDR1 DFQATT, CDR2 SNEGSKA (reference sequence). CDR3 length equals 16 residues. CDR3 amino acids: CSAKMTSGRWVETQYF. The CDR3 nucleotides read TGCAGTGCAAAGATGACTAGCGGGAGGTGGGTCGAGACCCAGTACTTC.

This clonotype was seen more than once but under ten times. CDR3: CASSLGLADQETQYF. CDR3 coding DNA: TGTGCCAGCAGCTTAGGACTAGCGGACCAAGAGACCCAGTACTTC. The rearrangement joins TRBV11-2 to TRBJ2-5; 9 bases fit TRBD2. The V gene's germline CDR1 is SGHAT and CDR2 FQNNGV. Trimming removed 1 base from V and 0 bases from J; junction bases left unmatched: 0. CDR3 length: 15 amino acids.

Many counts were recorded for this clonotype. V and J are TRBV7-9 and TRBJ2-7; D ambiguous. Germline V CDR1 and CDR2: SEHNR, FQNEAQ (reference sequence). The V end lost 4 bases, the J end lost 4 bases, and 8 bases lay between the germline ends. The CDR3 covers 12 residues. The CDR3: CASSYDWYEQYF. The CDR3 coding sequence is TGTGCCAGCAGCTACGACTGGTACGAGCAGTACTTC.

This clonotype was picked up many times. V is TRBV6-2 or TRBV6-3 and J is TRBJ1-2, with D perhaps matching TRBD1 (6 bases). Germline loops: CDR1 MNHEY, CDR2 SVGEGT. The CDR3 loop spans 12 amino acids. V lost 5 bases, J lost 6 bases, and 10 bases lay in between. The DNA of the CDR3 is TGTGCCAGCAGTGTACAGGGCGATGGCTACACCTTC. Translated: CASSVQGDGYTF.

This clonotype was seen a few times. The chain uses TRBV20-1 and TRBJ2-5; 8 bases map to TRBD1. The V gene's germline CDR1 is DFQATT and CDR2 SNEGSKA (reference sequence). The CDR3 is made up of 14 amino acids. V was clipped by 0 bases and J by 6 bases; unmatched bases: 6. Here the CDR3 DNA reads TGCAGTGCTAGAGATCCAGGGGGCGCGAAGACCCAGTACTTC. Protein: CSARDPGGAKTQYF.

As regards this clonotype: A much larger clonotype is one base distant, so this may be a read error. V is TRBV27 and J is TRBJ2-2, with a weak D call TRBD1 (5 bases). CDR3 size: 14 residues. With 5 bases removed from V and 2 bases from J, the gap between germline ends came to 9 bases. Germline assignment: CDR1 MNHEY and CDR2 SMNVEV (reference sequence). In nucleotides, the CDR3 is TGTGCCAGCAGTATGACAGTTAACACCGGGGAGCTGTTTTTT. This codes for CASSMTVNTGELFF.